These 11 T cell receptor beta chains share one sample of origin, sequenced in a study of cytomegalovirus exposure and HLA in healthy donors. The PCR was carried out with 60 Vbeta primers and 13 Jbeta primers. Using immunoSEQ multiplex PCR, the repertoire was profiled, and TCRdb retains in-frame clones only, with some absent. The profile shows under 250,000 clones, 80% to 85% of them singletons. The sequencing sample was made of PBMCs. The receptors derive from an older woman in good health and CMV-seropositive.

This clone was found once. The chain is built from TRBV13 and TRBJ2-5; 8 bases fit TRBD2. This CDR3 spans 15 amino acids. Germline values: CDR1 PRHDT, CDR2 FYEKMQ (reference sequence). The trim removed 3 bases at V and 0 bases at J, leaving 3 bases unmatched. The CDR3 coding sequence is TGTGCCAGCAGCTTGCAACTAGCGGACCAAGAGACCCAGTACTTC. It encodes CASSLQLADQETQYF.

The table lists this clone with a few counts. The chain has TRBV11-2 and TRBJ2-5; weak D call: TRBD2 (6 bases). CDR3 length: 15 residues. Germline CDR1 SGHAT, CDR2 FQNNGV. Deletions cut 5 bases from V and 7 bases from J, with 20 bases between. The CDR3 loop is CASSTVRGGTGTQYF. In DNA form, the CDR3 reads TGTGCCAGCAGCACAGTTCGCGGCGGGACTGGGACCCAGTACTTC. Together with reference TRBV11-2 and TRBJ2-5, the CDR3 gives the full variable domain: EAGVAQSPRYKIIEKRQSVAFWCNPISGHATLYWYQQILGQGPKLLIQFQNNGVVDDSQLPKDRFSAERLKGVDSTLKIQPAKLEDSAVYLCASSTVRGGTGTQYFGPGTRLLVL.

The CDR3 protein is CASSLAGFGNQPQHF. In DNA, the CDR3 is TGTGCCAGCAGCTTGGCAGGGTTTGGCAATCAGCCCCAGCATTTT. V usage is TRBV5-6 and J usage is TRBJ1-5; tentative D call: TRBD1 (5 bases). Per the germline V gene, CDR1 is SGHDT and CDR2 is YYEEEE. V was clipped by 0 bases and J by 2 bases, with 9 bases between them. The CDR3 has 15 amino acids. Full variable domain (rest looked up from reference TRBV5-6 and TRBJ1-5): DAGVTQSPTHLIKTRGQQVTLRCSPKSGHDTVSWYQQALGQGPQFIFQYYEEEERQRGNFPDRFSGHQFPNYSSELNVNALLLGDSALYLCASSLAGFGNQPQHFGDGTRLSIL.

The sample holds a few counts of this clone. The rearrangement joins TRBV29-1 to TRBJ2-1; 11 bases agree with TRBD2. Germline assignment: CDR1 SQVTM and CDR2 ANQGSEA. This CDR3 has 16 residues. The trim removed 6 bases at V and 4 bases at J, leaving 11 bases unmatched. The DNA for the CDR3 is TGCAGCGTCCGATTTCCGGGACTAGCGGATTACAATGAGCAGTTCTTC. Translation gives CSVRFPGLADYNEQFF.

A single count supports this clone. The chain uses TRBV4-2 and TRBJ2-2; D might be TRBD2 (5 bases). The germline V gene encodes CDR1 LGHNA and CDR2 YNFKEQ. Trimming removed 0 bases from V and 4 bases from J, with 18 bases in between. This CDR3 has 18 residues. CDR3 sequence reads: CASSQDRSGVVTTGELFF. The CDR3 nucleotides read TGTGCCAGCAGCCAAGATCGTTCCGGGGTGGTAACCACCGGGGAGCTGTTTTTT.

The CDR3 DNA follows: TGTGCCAGCAGTTTAGAGGGTTGGGAGCAGTTCTTC. It translates to CASSLEGWEQFF. V usage is TRBV28 and J usage is TRBJ2-1, with a weak D call TRBD2 (5 bases). This CDR3 spans 12 amino acids. In germline, CDR1 is MDHEN, CDR2 SYDVKM. Trimming stripped 2 bases from V and 10 bases from J, with 9 bases between.

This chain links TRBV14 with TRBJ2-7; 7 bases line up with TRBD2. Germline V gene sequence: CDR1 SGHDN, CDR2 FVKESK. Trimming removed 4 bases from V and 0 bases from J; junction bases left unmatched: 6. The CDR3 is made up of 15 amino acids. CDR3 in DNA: TGTGCCAGCAGCCCCATGGGCGGGAGCTCCTACGAGCAGTACTTC. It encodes CASSPMGGSSYEQYF.

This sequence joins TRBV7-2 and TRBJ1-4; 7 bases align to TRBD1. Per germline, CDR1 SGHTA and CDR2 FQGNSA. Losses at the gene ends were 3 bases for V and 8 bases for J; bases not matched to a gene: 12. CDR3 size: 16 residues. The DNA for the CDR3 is TGTGCCAGCAGCTTCTTAGGGGGCCAACTCGAGGAAAAACTGTTTTTT. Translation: CASSFLGGQLEEKLFF.

The DNA of the CDR3 is TGCGCCAGCAGCAGACAGGGGGAGAACACTGAAGCTTTCTTT. It encodes CASSRQGENTEAFF. V usage is TRBV5-1 and J usage is TRBJ1-1; the match to TRBD1 covers 9 bases. Germline CDR1 is SGHRS and CDR2 is YFSETQ. This CDR3 region has 14 residues. The trim removed 4 bases at V and 1 base at J, leaving 2 bases unmatched.

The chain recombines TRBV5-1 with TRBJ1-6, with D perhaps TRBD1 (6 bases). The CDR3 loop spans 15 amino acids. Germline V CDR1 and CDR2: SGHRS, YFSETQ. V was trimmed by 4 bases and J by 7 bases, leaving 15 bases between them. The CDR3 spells CASSRRAGENSPLHF. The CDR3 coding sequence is TGCGCCAGCAGCCGGCGCGCAGGGGAAAATTCACCCCTCCACTTT.

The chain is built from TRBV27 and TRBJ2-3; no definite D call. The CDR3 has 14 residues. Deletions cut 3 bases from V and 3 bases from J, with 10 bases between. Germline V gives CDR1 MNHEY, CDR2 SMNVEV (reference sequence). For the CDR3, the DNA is TGTGCCAGCAGTTTTTTTGGCGGAACAGATACGCAGTATTTT. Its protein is CASSFFGGTDTQYF.